Listed here are 8 T cell receptor beta chains from one sample, sequenced in a study of blood T cells in healthy people across ages. Next came a second PCR, run for about 7 to 12 cycles, which used a sample-barcoded 5' primer along with a J-beta primer mix. TCRdb independently ran MiXCR on the 5' RACE reads; one entry per CDR3 protein. The repertoire includes more than 500,000 distinct CDR3 sequences, roughly a quarter of them detected once, and about a fifth sits in the top ten. The sequenced sample was blood. All receptors derive from a woman in her 70s in good health.

This clonotype was seen only once. The chain carries TRBV2 and TRBJ1-2; maybe TRBD1 (5 bases). Trimming shortened V by 6 bases and J by 11 bases, and 13 bases separated the two germline ends. This CDR3 region has 11 residues. CDR1 is SNHLY, CDR2 FYNNEI, per germline. The CDR3 is CASSAGLGYTF. The CDR3 nucleotides read TGTGCCAGCAGCGCAGGGTTGGGGTACACCTTC.

The J gene is TRBJ1-4, the V gene TRBV20-1; perhaps TRBD1 as D (5 bases). This CDR3 comprises 13 residues. The germline V and J ends were trimmed by 3 bases and 8 bases, with 13 bases remaining between them. The germline V gene has CDR1 DFQATT and CDR2 SNEGSKA (reference sequence). The CDR3 reads CSARTAEPEKLFF. The CDR3 nucleotides read TGCAGTGCTAGGACAGCGGAACCCGAAAAACTGTTTTTT.

The chain joins TRBV6-2 or TRBV6-3 to TRBJ1-6, with 7 nucleotides matching TRBD1. This CDR3 is built from 17 residues. J was trimmed by 8 bases and V by 0 bases; bases with no gene match: 10. Germline CDR1 is MNHEY and CDR2 is SVGEGT. CDR3 in amino acids: CASSYSIPGQRYSPLHF. The CDR3 nucleotides are TGTGCCAGCAGTTACTCCATTCCGGGACAGAGGTATTCACCCCTCCACTTT.

The rearrangement links TRBV20-1 to TRBJ1-3; 7 bases align to TRBD1. J was trimmed by 4 bases and V by 6 bases; bases with no gene match: 15. Germline V gene sequence: CDR1 DFQATT, CDR2 SNEGSKA (reference sequence). This CDR3 is 16 amino acids long. The CDR3 DNA reads as TGCAGTGCCATACCGAGGGAAGGGGGCTCCGGAAACACCATATATTTT. Its protein is CSAIPREGGSGNTIYF.

The CDR3: CASSPGTSGGYNEQFF. For the CDR3, the DNA is TGTGCCAGCAGCCCTGGGACTAGCGGGGGTTACAATGAGCAGTTCTTC. The rearrangement uses TRBV9 and TRBJ2-1; 14 bases fit TRBD2. The ends lost 4 bases at V and 4 bases at J; junction bases unmatched: 4. Per the germline V gene, CDR1 is SGDLS and CDR2 is YYNGEE. CDR3 size: 16 residues. Complete variable domain (other parts from reference TRBV9 and TRBJ2-1): DSGVTQTPKHLITATGQRVTLRCSPRSGDLSVYWYQQSLDQGLQFLIQYYNGEERAKGNILERFSAQQFPDLHSELNLSSLELGDSALYFCASSPGTSGGYNEQFFGPGTRLTVL.

This clonotype appeared a few times. The chain carries TRBV4-1 and TRBJ2-3; TRBD1 matches at 10 bases. CDR1 is MGHRA, CDR2 YSYEKL, per germline. The J segment lost 2 bases and the V segment lost 4 bases, leaving 6 bases of the junction unmatched. The length of the CDR3 is 16 residues. The CDR3 DNA follows: TGCGCCAGCAGCCTGGGACAGGGGTCTTTCACAGATACGCAGTATTTT. Translating gives CASSLGQGSFTDTQYF.

The V call is TRBV9, the J call TRBJ2-3; D gene uncertain. Germline V gives CDR1 SGDLS, CDR2 YYNGEE. CDR3 length: 14 residues. Deletions cut 0 bases from V and 4 bases from J, with 9 bases between. The CDR3 loop is CASSVVSSSDTQYF. The CDR3 DNA follows: TGTGCCAGCAGCGTAGTATCCAGCTCAGATACGCAGTATTTT.

The sample holds a few counts of this clonotype. The junction shows a germline mismatch at one end, possibly a read error. This chain links TRBV7-2 with TRBJ2-6, with a weak D call TRBD1 (5 bases). Germline V CDR1 and CDR2: SGHTA, FQGNSA. CDR3 length: 16 amino acids. The CDR3 protein is CASSLFAVSGADVLTF. The CDR3 coding sequence is TGTGCCAGCAGCTTATTTGCGGTCTCTGGGGCCGACGTCCTGACTTTC.